These T cell receptor beta chains were read from a single sample in a study of cytomegalovirus exposure and HLA in healthy donors. Only in-frame clones appear in the TCRdb table, and some are missing; sequencing was by immunoSEQ multiplex PCR. The sample has about 160,000 clones, 88% seen once. The sequencing input was PBMCs. These receptors came from a man younger than 35 in good health and CMV-seronegative. Each CDR3 is given with its conserved first and last residue. The order of the fields is J gene, V gene, CDR3 protein.

TRBJ1-5 | TRBV27 | CASSLQGGQIQPQHF
TRBJ2-7 | TRBV28 | CASSRQSLSYEQYF
TRBJ2-3 | TRBV10-3 | CAISGSPRGTGTEDTQYF
TRBJ2-4 | TRBV4-1 | CASSQLIAGVAKNIQYF
TRBJ2-2 | TRBV7-2 | CASSPKGVSGTGAGELFF
TRBJ1-1 | TRBV11-1 | CASSSGGGDTEAFF
TRBJ1-5 | TRBV6-5 | CASSYSRGKNQPQHF
TRBJ2-7 | TRBV5-6 | CASGHSGSYEQYF
TRBJ1-4 | TRBV5-1 | CASSGGTGYAEKLFF
TRBJ2-6 | TRBV5-6 | CASSWDRVGAGANVLTF
TRBJ1-2 | TRBV19 | CASSPGQGTNGYTF
TRBJ2-2 | TRBV5-1 | CASSLGVQRGSPGELFF
TRBJ2-7 | TRBV29-1 | CSVVDTDYEQYF
TRBJ2-5 | TRBV7-9 | CASSLASSPETQYF
TRBJ2-4 | TRBV9 | CASSEEGAGTSSNIQYF
TRBJ2-5 | TRBV10-1 | CASSDPGAGAGQETQYF
TRBJ1-1 | TRBV20-1 | CSAGANTEAFF
TRBJ1-5 | TRBV6-5 | CASGRRGGDQPQHF
TRBJ2-3 | TRBV7-6 | CASSSGLAGDTQYF
TRBJ2-7 | TRBV27 | CASSYSGRGDEQYF
TRBJ1-2 | TRBV5-1 | CASSPGTGGGYGYTF
TRBJ2-7 | TRBV7-2 | CASSFYGYEQYF
TRBJ1-2 | TRBV10-3 | CAISEARARDGYTF
TRBJ2-7 | TRBV4-1 | CASSHRTSGGYEQYF
TRBJ2-1 | TRBV5-1 | CASSWPTSGLSSYNEQFF
TRBJ1-1 | TRBV7-2 | CASSLDWRGLNTEAFF
TRBJ1-3 | TRBV5-4 | CASRKQGMKGNTIYF
TRBJ2-1 | TRBV5-1 | CASSSTQSPNEQFF
TRBJ1-2 | TRBV19 | CASSIDHRNGYTF
TRBJ1-1 | TRBV7-9 | CASSTQRQVQNTEAFF
TRBJ2-2 | TRBV5-4 | CASRHRGGSNTGELFF
TRBJ1-2 | TRBV28 | CASSLTQNYGYTF
TRBJ1-2 | TRBV11-3 | CASSLDGQAKAPTF
TRBJ2-7 | TRBV28 | CASSFTGLGEQYF
TRBJ2-5 | TRBV11-2 | CASRLSEETQYF
TRBJ1-1 | TRBV7-9 | CASSLAGSPEAFF
TRBJ1-1 | TRBV20-1 | CSARVDTEAFF
TRBJ2-1 | TRBV10-3 | CAISDPVPTGINEQFF
TRBJ1-5 | TRBV4-1 | CASSQADREVNQPQHF
TRBJ2-1 | TRBV7-8 | CASSPRTSGGYNEQFF
TRBJ1-4 | TRBV27 | CASSSLLATNEKLFF
TRBJ2-3 | TRBV6-6 | CASSKTAPILTDTQYF
TRBJ2-7 | TRBV6-5 | CASSGGLFYEQYF
TRBJ1-2 | TRBV28 | CASSLQGHGYTF
TRBJ1-6 | TRBV19 | CASSEGSSPLHF
TRBJ1-1 | TRBV12-5 | CASGLDQQGAFF
TRBJ2-7 | TRBV11-2 | CASSLDLASGSYEQYF
TRBJ1-2 | TRBV5-1 | CASSPQGVNYGYTF
TRBJ1-1 | TRBV6-5 | CASSYPGAEAFF
TRBJ2-3 | TRBV4-1 | CASSQSGTPNTDTQYF